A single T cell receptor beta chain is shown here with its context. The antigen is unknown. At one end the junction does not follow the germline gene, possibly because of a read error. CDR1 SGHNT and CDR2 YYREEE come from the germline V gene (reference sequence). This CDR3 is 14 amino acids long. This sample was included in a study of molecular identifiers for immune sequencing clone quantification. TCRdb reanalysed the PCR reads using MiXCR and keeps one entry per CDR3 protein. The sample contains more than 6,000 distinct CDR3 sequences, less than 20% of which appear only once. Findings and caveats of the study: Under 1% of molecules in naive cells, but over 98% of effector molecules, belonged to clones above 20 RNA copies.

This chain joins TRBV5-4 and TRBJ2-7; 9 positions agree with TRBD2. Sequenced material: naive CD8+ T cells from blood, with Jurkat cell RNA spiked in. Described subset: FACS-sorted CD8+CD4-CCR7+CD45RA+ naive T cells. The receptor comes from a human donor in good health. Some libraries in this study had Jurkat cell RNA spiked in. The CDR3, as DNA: TGTGCCAGCAGCTCCACCGGGACTAGCTACGAGCAGTGCTTC. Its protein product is CASSSTGTSYEQCF.